This T cell receptor beta chain appears in the sequencing data of a study of blood T cell repertoires in COVID-19. The wider study: T cells, B-cell-depleted T cells, or PBMCs supplied cDNA or gDNA.

The assay was immunoSEQ multiplex PCR, and TCRdb's table has in-frame clones only and misses some. The sample has around 130,000 clones; 75% to 90% are singletons. Deletions cut 2 bases from V and 0 bases from J, with 5 bases between. The CDR3 has 13 amino acids. Germline CDR1 is SGHRS and CDR2 is YFSETQ. The sequence came from a woman older than 75 with acute or convalescent COVID-19. The chain uses TRBV5-1 and TRBJ1-2, with no clear D. Sample: peripheral blood. Here the CDR3 reads CASSLQANYGYTF. CDR3 coding DNA: TGCGCCAGCAGCTTACAAGCTAACTATGGCTACACCTTC.